Below, 17 T cell receptor beta chains from the same sample are listed, as sequenced in a study of beta chain features in type 1 diabetes. cDNA synthesis used the whole RNA isolate, giving expressed TCRB sequences. Measured with immunoSEQ multiplex PCR; TCRdb has only the in-frame clones, and not every one. The table records approximately 60,000 clones, approximately 59% of them present only once. The specimen sequenced was Tregs from blood. The receptors were gathered from a young woman in good health.

The table lists this clone with a few counts. The chain couples TRBV6-1 to TRBJ2-1; maybe TRBD2 (7 bases). V dropped 2 bases and J dropped 7 bases, with 18 bases sitting between them. Germline CDR1 and CDR2: MNHNS and SASEGT. The CDR3 has 16 residues. The CDR3 bases are TGTGCCAGCAGTGAACGGCGGGGGCGGAGGGGGAATGAGCAGTTCTTC. Encoded protein: CASSERRGRRGNEQFF.

This chain uses TRBV2 with TRBJ1-2, with 7 bases that match TRBD1. J was trimmed by 1 base and V by 6 bases; bases with no gene match: 17. The CDR3 consists of 18 residues. The germline V gene encodes CDR1 SNHLY and CDR2 FYNNEI. As DNA, the CDR3 is TGTGCCAGCAGAGAACAGGGGATGGATGTTTATAGTAACTATGGCTACACCTTC. Its protein product is CASREQGMDVYSNYGYTF.

This clone was picked up one time. The chain is built from TRBV6-1 and TRBJ2-7; 15 bases match TRBD2. The ends lost 4 bases at V and 4 bases at J; junction bases unmatched: 2. This CDR3 is built from 15 residues. Per germline, CDR1 MNHNS and CDR2 SASEGT. CDR3 nucleotides: TGTGCCAGCAGTGGCGGACTAGCGGGAGGGTACGAGCAGTACTTC. It is translated as CASSGGLAGGYEQYF.

The chain employs TRBV6-6 and TRBJ1-1; no reliable D call. The CDR3 loop spans 14 amino acids. With 0 bases removed from V and 1 base from J, the gap between germline ends came to 6 bases. Germline CDR1 MNHNY, CDR2 SVGAGI (reference sequence). The CDR3 DNA reads TGTGCCAGCAGTTACTCGGGCGAGAACACTGAAGCTTTCTTT. Amino acid sequence: CASSYSGENTEAFF.

The rearrangement joins TRBV15 to TRBJ1-2; TRBD1 aligns across 7 bases. The CDR3 contains 15 residues. V lost 5 bases, J lost 8 bases, and 14 bases stayed unmatched. Germline V CDR1 and CDR2: LNHNV, YYDKDF (reference sequence). The CDR3 nucleotides are TGTGCCACCAGCCGACAACTAGAGGGGGCGCGGGGCTACACCTTC. It specifies CATSRQLEGARGYTF.

The chain joins TRBV5-1 to TRBJ2-3; 7 bases align to TRBD2. CDR1 is SGHRS, CDR2 YFSETQ, per germline. J was trimmed by 3 bases and V by 3 bases; bases with no gene match: 7. The length of the CDR3 is 15 residues. In nucleotides, the CDR3 is TGCGCCAGCAGCTACGGGAGGAGCTCGACAGATACGCAGTATTTT. Protein product: CASSYGRSSTDTQYF.

The chain employs TRBV11-2 and TRBJ2-1, with 12 bases lining up with TRBD1. The CDR3 length is 18 residues. V shed 5 bases and J 3 bases; nucleotides not matched to a gene: 11. Germline V CDR1 and CDR2: SGHAT, FQNNGV. The CDR3 reads CASSRGTGGSVRYNEQFF. For the CDR3, the DNA is TGTGCCAGCAGCCGGGGGACAGGGGGCTCGGTTCGCTACAATGAGCAGTTCTTC.

The sample holds one count of this clone. The rearrangement links TRBV5-1 to TRBJ2-5, with 8 bases identical to TRBD2. Germline loops: CDR1 SGHRS, CDR2 YFSETQ. CDR3 length: 12 residues. With V trimmed by 9 bases and J by 5 bases, 6 bases remained unmatched. CDR3 coding DNA: TGCGCCACCGGGCCGGGGGGGGAGACCCAGTACTTC. This codes for CATGPGGETQYF.

The chain links TRBV5-8 to TRBJ2-5, with a tentative D call TRBD2 (6 bases). Germline V gives CDR1 SGHTS, CDR2 YDEGEE. CDR3 length equals 16 residues. Trimming removed 4 bases from V and 0 bases from J, with 16 bases in between. CDR3 in DNA: TGTGCCAGCAGCCTACCCGGGACTCTTAACCAAGAGACCCAGTACTTC. Residues: CASSLPGTLNQETQYF.

This clone was seen once. Written as DNA, the CDR3 is TGTGCCAGCAGCGGCAGGGGGGAAGAGACCCAGTACTTC. As protein: CASSGRGEETQYF. J is TRBJ2-5 and V is TRBV11-2; a weak D match, TRBD1 (7 bases). The V end was cut by 5 bases, the J end by 3 bases, with 10 bases between. The CDR3 contains 13 residues. Looked up from germline, CDR1 is SGHAT and CDR2 is FQNNGV.

This clone was detected only a few times. This rearrangement joins TRBV6-5 to TRBJ2-5; 9 bases map to TRBD2. The germline V gene has CDR1 MNHEY and CDR2 SVGAGI. The CDR3 runs 15 residues. The V and J ends lost 6 bases and 4 bases, in that order; junction bases with no gene match: 9. The DNA of the CDR3 is TGTGCCAGCAGCTGGCGGCGGGGGGGCCGAGAGACCCAGTACTTC. Translation: CASSWRRGGRETQYF.

This clone was recorded a few times. This sequence joins TRBV2 and TRBJ2-7, with no clear D. Trimming stripped 6 bases from V and 3 bases from J, with 9 bases between. Germline CDR1 SNHLY, CDR2 FYNNEI. The CDR3 consists of 12 residues. The CDR3 reads CASRQTGYEQYF. As DNA, the CDR3 is TGTGCCAGCAGACAGACCGGCTACGAGCAGTACTTC.

This chain connects TRBV27 to TRBJ2-5; 7 positions match TRBD1. J gave up 9 bases and V 4 bases, and 8 bases lay outside the gene matches. Germline assignment: CDR1 MNHEY and CDR2 SMNVEV (reference sequence). There are 13 residues in the CDR3. This chain's CDR3 is CASSSTGVMAQYF. The CDR3 DNA sequence: TGTGCCAGCAGTTCAACAGGGGTCATGGCCCAGTACTTC.

By share, this clone ranks as medium-sized. V gene TRBV6-1 combines with J gene TRBJ1-2; D is unresolved. Germline V lookup: CDR1 MNHNS, CDR2 SASEGT. Trimming took 2 bases from V and 4 from J, leaving 8 bases between them. This CDR3 has 13 amino acids. In nucleotides, the CDR3 is TGTGCCAGCAGTGAAATCAGTTTCTATGGCTACACCTTC. Protein sequence: CASSEISFYGYTF.

V usage is TRBV29-1 and J usage is TRBJ2-3, with D uncertain. The CDR3 is 16 residues long. The germline gives CDR1 SQVTM, CDR2 ANQGSEA. Trimming removed 1 base at V and 0 bases at J, with 14 bases between. The CDR3 DNA sequence: TGCAGCGTTGAAGCCCCTCGCGATTTGAGCACAGATACGCAGTATTTT. Protein sequence: CSVEAPRDLSTDTQYF.

V and J are TRBV11-2 and TRBJ1-4; D gene unclear. Trimming shortened V by 0 bases and J by 13 bases, and 12 bases separated the two germline ends. The CDR3 extends over 13 amino acids. CDR1 is SGHAT and CDR2 is FQNNGV in the germline V gene. CDR3 nucleotide sequence: TGTGCCAGCAGCTTAGATCGTGGAGGACCACTGTTTTTT. Residues: CASSLDRGGPLFF.

The rearrangement links TRBV18 to TRBJ1-2; the match to TRBD1 covers 7 bases. Trimming at V came to 4 bases and at J to 7 bases, leaving 9 bases not matched to a gene. This CDR3 has 14 amino acids. Germline V gives CDR1 KGHSH, CDR2 LQKENI. The CDR3 nucleotides read TGTGCCAGCTCACTCCAGGACAGGATGAGTGGCTACACCTTC. Translated: CASSLQDRMSGYTF.